This T cell receptor (beta chain) was obtained from a study of identical twins. CDR1 KGHSH and CDR2 LQKENI come from the germline V gene. The CDR3 is made up of 14 amino acids. The V and J ends lost 3 bases and 7 bases respectively, with 12 bases between them. TCRdb independently ran MiXCR on the 5' RACE reads; one entry per CDR3 protein. The sample lists about 490,000 distinct CDR3 sequences, roughly 15% occurring once. These data were also reused for a study on yellow fever vaccine responses in identical twins.

The sequenced sample consisted of CD4+ T cells sorted from blood. This TCR derives from a woman under 30 in good health. V is TRBV18 and J is TRBJ2-2, with D hard to call. The CDR3: CASSPARQVGELFF. CDR3 nucleotide sequence: TGTGCCAGCTCACCGGCCCGGCAAGTCGGGGAGCTGTTTTTT.